A single sample gave rise to the 21 T cell receptor beta chains below, sequenced in a study of OX40 agonist ivuxolimab in advanced cancers. Clones were read by immunoSEQ multiplex PCR, and TCRdb kept only the in-frame ones, dropping some. The data contain 76,000 or so clones, 70% to 90% of them singletons. Source: CD4+ or CD8+ T cells sorted from blood, taken in a trial of the OX40 agonist ivuxolimab. The receptors come from an adult with an advanced solid tumor such as melanoma, head and neck, liver or kidney cancer.

The chain has TRBV10-3 and TRBJ2-7, with 7 positions matching TRBD2. The germline gives CDR1 ENHRY, CDR2 SYGVKD. This CDR3 has 12 residues. V lost 4 bases to trimming and J lost 5 bases; unmatched junction nucleotides: 2. Here the CDR3 reads CAISAGLNEQYF. The CDR3 DNA is TGTGCCATCAGTGCGGGACTAAACGAGCAGTACTTC.

This chain connects TRBV30 to TRBJ1-6; D is undetermined. There are 13 residues in the CDR3. The ends were cut back, 3 bases at V and 7 bases at J, with 10 bases in the middle. Germline V lookup: CDR1 GTSNPN, CDR2 SVGIG (reference sequence). CDR3: CAWRGLGNSPLHF. For the CDR3, the DNA is TGTGCCTGGAGAGGGCTTGGGAATTCACCCCTCCACTTT. Full variable domain (outside the CDR3, taken from reference TRBV30 and TRBJ1-6): SQTIHQWPATLVQPVGSPLSLECTVEGTSNPNLYWYRQAAGRGLQLLFYSVGIGQISSEVPQNLSASRPQDRQFILSSKKLLLSDSGFYLCAWRGLGNSPLHFGNGTRLTVT.

The chain uses TRBV4-2 and TRBJ2-3, with no clear D. The CDR3 has 17 residues. CDR1 LGHNA and CDR2 YNFKEQ come from the germline V gene. V lost 3 bases, J lost 0 bases, and 16 bases lay in between. The CDR3 loop reads CASSQVTAFPSTDTQYF. The DNA for the CDR3 is TGTGCCAGCAGCCAGGTTACAGCATTCCCTAGCACAGATACGCAGTATTTT.

This clone has only one observation. J is TRBJ2-2 and V is TRBV5-1; D call uncertain. The CDR3 sequence is 15 residues long. V was shortened by 2 bases and J by 1 base, with 9 bases between the two germline ends. Looked up from germline, CDR1 is SGHRS and CDR2 is YFSETQ. This CDR3 is CASSFDMMNTGELFF. CDR3 sequence (DNA): TGCGCCAGCAGCTTCGACATGATGAACACCGGGGAGCTGTTTTTT.

The rearrangement joins TRBV6-5 to TRBJ2-6, with D perhaps TRBD1 (5 bases). This CDR3 has 15 amino acids. Germline lookup yields CDR1 MNHEY and CDR2 SVGAGI. The germline V and J ends were trimmed by 5 bases and 0 bases, with 8 bases remaining between them. The CDR3 region is CASSMGPSGANVLTF. The CDR3 DNA follows: TGTGCCAGCAGTATGGGGCCCTCTGGGGCCAACGTCCTGACTTTC.

This chain links TRBV27 with TRBJ1-1; D is uncertain. V was pared by 4 bases and J by 11 bases, with 11 bases between. The germline gives CDR1 MNHEY, CDR2 SMNVEV (reference sequence). The CDR3 consists of 11 residues. The CDR3 reads CASSSSRGAFF. Written as DNA, the CDR3 is TGTGCCAGCAGTTCCTCCCGGGGTGCTTTCTTT.

This chain uses TRBV21-1 with TRBJ2-7; no check of the table's D call, TRBD2, against the DNA was made. TRBV21-1 is a known pseudogene. The CDR3 covers 19 residues. The CDR3 spells CARRRITGTSVEEPFEQYF. In DNA form, the CDR3 reads TGTGCCAGACGAAGGATTACCGGGACTAGCGTAGAGGAGCCCTTCGAGCAGTACTTC.

V and J are TRBV27 and TRBJ1-5, with unresolved D. The germline CDR1 and CDR2 sequences are MNHEY and SMNVEV (reference sequence). The V end lost 5 bases, the J end lost 0 bases, and 14 bases lay between the germline ends. This CDR3 comprises 16 residues. The CDR3 region is CASSPRGSYSNQPQHF. In DNA, the CDR3 is TGTGCCAGCAGTCCCCGCGGGTCGTATAGCAATCAGCCCCAGCATTTT.

The chain employs TRBV6-6 and TRBJ2-7, with D perhaps being TRBD1 or TRBD2 (7 bases each). This CDR3 has 16 amino acids. Trimming removed 1 base from V and 6 bases from J, with 19 bases in between. Germline V gene lookup returns CDR1 MNHNY and CDR2 SVGAGI (reference sequence). The CDR3 sequence is CASSYFPGGALVEQYF. In nucleotides, the CDR3 is TGTGCCAGCAGTTACTTCCCAGGGGGGGCGCTTGTCGAGCAGTACTTC.

This clone was observed once. The chain couples TRBV6-1 to TRBJ2-1, with TRBD2 matching over 7 bases. The V segment lost 4 bases and the J segment 5 bases; nucleotides outside the gene matches: 8. CDR1 is MNHNS and CDR2 is SASEGT in the germline V gene. The CDR3 is 15 amino acids. The CDR3 DNA is TGTGCCAGCAGTGGGGGGGGGAATTCGAACAATGAGCAGTTCTTC. It yields the protein CASSGGGNSNNEQFF.

The chain is built from TRBV29-1 and TRBJ1-1; D gene unclear. The V end lost 4 bases, the J end lost 0 bases, and 9 bases lay between the germline ends. There are 13 residues in the CDR3. The germline CDR1 and CDR2 sequences are SQVTM and ANQGSEA. In DNA form, the CDR3 reads TGCAGCGTTGCACAGACAATGAACACTGAAGCTTTCTTT. Residues: CSVAQTMNTEAFF. Full variable domain (rest looked up from reference TRBV29-1 and TRBJ1-1): SAVISQKPSRDICQRGTSLTIQCQVDSQVTMMFWYRQQPGQSLTLIATANQGSEATYESGFVIDKFPISRPNLTFSTLTVSNMSPEDSSIYLCSVAQTMNTEAFFGQGTRLTVV.

V and J are TRBV6-1 and TRBJ2-7; D not resolved. This CDR3 comprises 15 residues. With 1 base removed from V and 4 bases from J, the gap between germline ends came to 14 bases. Germline loops: CDR1 MNHNS, CDR2 SASEGT. The CDR3 loop is CASSEGPGSSYEQYF. The CDR3 nucleotides are TGTGCCAGCAGTGAAGGTCCAGGTTCAAGTTACGAGCAGTACTTC.

The V call is TRBV6-1, the J call TRBJ2-7, with D uncertain. The CDR3 sequence is 14 residues long. Germline V CDR1 and CDR2: MNHNS, SASEGT. V lost 6 bases, J lost 4 bases, and 16 bases lay in between. The CDR3 spells CASSHTQGLYEQYF. Written as DNA, the CDR3 is TGTGCCAGCAGCCACACGCAAGGATTATACGAGCAGTACTTC.

This clone is a singleton in its sample. This chain joins TRBV6-1 and TRBJ1-2, with 9 bases lining up with TRBD1. CDR1 and CDR2 (germline): MNHNS, SASEGT. There are 14 residues in the CDR3. With V trimmed by 7 bases and J by 2 bases, 5 bases remained unmatched. The CDR3 loop is CASTETGGNYGYTF. CDR3 DNA: TGTGCCAGCACCGAGACAGGGGGGAACTATGGCTACACCTTC.

Only a few counts were recorded for this clone. This chain uses TRBV11-3 with TRBJ2-7; D is perhaps TRBD1 (6 bases). Germline V gene sequence: CDR1 SGHNT, CDR2 YENEEA. The CDR3 spans 13 residues. V lost 5 bases, J lost 7 bases, and 15 bases lay in between. In nucleotides, the CDR3 is TGTGCCAGCAGCCGCACCCCCGACAGGGAGCAGTACTTC. It is translated as CASSRTPDREQYF.

V and J are TRBV4-1 and TRBJ1-3; unclear D gene. The CDR3 has 15 amino acids. Germline assignment: CDR1 MGHRA and CDR2 YSYEKL. The V end was cut by 1 base, the J end by 2 bases, with 9 bases between. The CDR3 reads CASSQGTGAGNTIYF. The DNA of the CDR3 is TGCGCCAGCAGCCAAGGGACGGGAGCTGGAAACACCATATATTTT.

V is TRBV6-6 and J is TRBJ2-3, with 11 nucleotides matching TRBD2. Per the germline V gene, CDR1 is MNHNY and CDR2 is SVGAGI (reference sequence). After removal of 0 bases from V and 4 bases from J, the junction contained 3 bases not matched to a gene. This CDR3 comprises 16 residues. The CDR3 DNA is TGTGCCAGCAGTTACTCTTTAGCGGGAGGGGCAGATACGCAGTATTTT. Translated: CASSYSLAGGADTQYF.

J is TRBJ2-7 and V is TRBV9; the match to TRBD1 covers 7 bases. Germline values: CDR1 SGDLS, CDR2 YYNGEE. This CDR3 spans 14 amino acids. V shed 0 bases and J 3 bases; nucleotides not matched to a gene: 3. Written as DNA, the CDR3 is TGTGCCAGCAGCGTAGATCGGGACAGCTACGAGCAGTACTTC. This encodes CASSVDRDSYEQYF.

This rearrangement joins TRBV18 to TRBJ2-1; 9 nucleotides agree with TRBD2. The CDR3 is 15 residues long. The trim removed 3 bases at V and 7 bases at J, leaving 7 bases unmatched. Germline V gives CDR1 KGHSH, CDR2 LQKENI. The CDR3, as DNA: TGTGCCAGCTCACCCTATAGCGGGAGTGGGAATGAGCAGTTCTTC. This translates into CASSPYSGSGNEQFF. Drawing the rest from reference TRBV18 and TRBJ2-1, the complete variable domain is NAGVMQNPRHLVRRRGQEARLRCSPMKGHSHVYWYRQLPEEGLKFMVYLQKENIIDESGMPKERFSAEFPKEGPSILRIQQVVRGDSAAYFCASSPYSGSGNEQFFGPGTRLTVL.

This clone is a singleton in its sample. This chain connects TRBV5-1 to TRBJ1-5; D is unclear. CDR3 length: 13 residues. Germline V gene sequence: CDR1 SGHRS, CDR2 YFSETQ. V gave up 0 bases and J gave up 3 bases, with 4 bases separating them. CDR3 loop: CASSLGINQPQHF. CDR3 bases: TGCGCCAGCAGCTTGGGCATCAATCAGCCCCAGCATTTT.

This sequence joins TRBV5-6 and TRBJ2-3, with D possibly being TRBD2 (5 bases). The V and J ends lost 6 bases and 6 bases respectively, with 8 bases between them. Germline loops: CDR1 SGHDT, CDR2 YYEEEE. The CDR3 totals 11 residues. CDR3 nucleotides: TGTGCCAGCACGCGAGGGGATACGCAGTATTTT. It translates to CASTRGDTQYF.